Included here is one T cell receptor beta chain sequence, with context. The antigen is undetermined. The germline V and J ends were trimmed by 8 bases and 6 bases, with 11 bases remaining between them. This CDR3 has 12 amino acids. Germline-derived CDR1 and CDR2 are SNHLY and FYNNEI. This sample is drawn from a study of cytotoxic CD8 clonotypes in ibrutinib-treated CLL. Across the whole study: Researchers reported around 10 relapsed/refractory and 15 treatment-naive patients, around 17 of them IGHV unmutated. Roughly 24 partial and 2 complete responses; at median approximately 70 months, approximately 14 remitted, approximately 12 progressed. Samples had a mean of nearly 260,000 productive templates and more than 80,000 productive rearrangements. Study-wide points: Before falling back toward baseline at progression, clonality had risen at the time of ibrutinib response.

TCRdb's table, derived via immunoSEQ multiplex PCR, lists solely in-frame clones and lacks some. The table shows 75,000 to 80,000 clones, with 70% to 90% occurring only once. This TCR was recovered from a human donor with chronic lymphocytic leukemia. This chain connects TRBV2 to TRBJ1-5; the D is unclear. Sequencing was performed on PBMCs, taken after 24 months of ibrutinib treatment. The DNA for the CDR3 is TGTGCCAGCGCCGACTTCGGTCAGCCCCAGCATTTT. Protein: CASADFGQPQHF.